This TCR beta chain comes out of a study of blood T cell repertoires in COVID-19. Study information: Samples of COVID-19 (acute and convalescent) were obtained from the United States, Italy and Spain.

The authors' processing: Amplification with reference gene primers provided the estimates of nucleated cell counts. Libraries were prepared by immunoSEQ multiplex PCR; TCRdb keeps only in-frame clonotypes and omits some of them. That table supplies the V and J calls and clone size; D and trimming were determined from the DNA. The sample contains about 350,000 clones, roughly 87% of which appear only once. The sequence was collected from a woman aged 25 to 39 who had recovered from COVID-19. Specimen: PBMCs or T cells enriched from blood (not recorded which).

The CDR3, as DNA: TGCAGCGTTGAACTAACCCGGGGGAAGGGACAGGGGAATTCCGGGGAGCTGTTTTTT. Translating gives CSVELTRGKGQGNSGELFF. The V call is TRBV29-1, the J call TRBJ2-2; 10 bases align to TRBD1. The CDR3 is made up of 19 amino acids. Per germline, CDR1 SQVTM and CDR2 ANQGSEA. The junction had 18 bases not matched to a gene; V was cut back by 2 bases and J by 6 bases.